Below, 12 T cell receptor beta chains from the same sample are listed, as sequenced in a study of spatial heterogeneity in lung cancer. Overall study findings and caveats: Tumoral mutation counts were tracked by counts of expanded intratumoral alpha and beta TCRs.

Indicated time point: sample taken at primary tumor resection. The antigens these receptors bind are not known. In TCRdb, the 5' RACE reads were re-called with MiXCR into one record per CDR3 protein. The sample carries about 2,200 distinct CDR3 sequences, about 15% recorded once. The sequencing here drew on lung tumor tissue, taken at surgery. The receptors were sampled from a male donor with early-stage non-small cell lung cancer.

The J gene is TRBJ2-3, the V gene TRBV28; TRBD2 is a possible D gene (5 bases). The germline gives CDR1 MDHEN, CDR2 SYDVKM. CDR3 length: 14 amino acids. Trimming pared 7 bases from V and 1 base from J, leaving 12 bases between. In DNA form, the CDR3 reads TGTGCCAGCAAGGGAGAATGGGGCACAGATACGCAGTATTTT. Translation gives CASKGEWGTDTQYF.

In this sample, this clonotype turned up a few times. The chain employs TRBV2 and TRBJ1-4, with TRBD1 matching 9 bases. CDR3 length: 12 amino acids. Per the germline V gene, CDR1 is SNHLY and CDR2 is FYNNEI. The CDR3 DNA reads TGTGTTTCGGGACAGGGTAATGAAAAACTGTTTTTT. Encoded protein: CVSGQGNEKLFF.

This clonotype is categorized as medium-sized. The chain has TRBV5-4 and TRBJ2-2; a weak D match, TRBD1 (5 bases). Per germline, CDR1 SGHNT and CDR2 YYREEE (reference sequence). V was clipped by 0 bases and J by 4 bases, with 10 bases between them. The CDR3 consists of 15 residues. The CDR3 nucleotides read TGTGCCAGCAGCTTGGAGGCCAGGGTCACCGGGGAGCTGTTTTTT. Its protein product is CASSLEARVTGELFF.

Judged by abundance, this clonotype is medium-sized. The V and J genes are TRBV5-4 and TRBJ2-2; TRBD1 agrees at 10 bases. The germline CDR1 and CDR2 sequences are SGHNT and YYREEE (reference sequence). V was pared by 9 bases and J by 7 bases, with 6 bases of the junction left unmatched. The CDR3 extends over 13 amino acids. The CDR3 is CATETGGHGELFF. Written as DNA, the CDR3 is TGTGCCACGGAGACAGGGGGCCACGGGGAGCTGTTTTTT.

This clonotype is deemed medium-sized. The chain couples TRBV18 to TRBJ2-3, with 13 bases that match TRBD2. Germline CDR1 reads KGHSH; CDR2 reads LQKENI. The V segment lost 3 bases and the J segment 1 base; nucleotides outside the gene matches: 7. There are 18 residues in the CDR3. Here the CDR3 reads CASSPGLAGRKGTDTQYF. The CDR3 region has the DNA TGTGCCAGCTCACCGGGACTAGCGGGGCGAAAAGGCACAGATACGCAGTATTTT.

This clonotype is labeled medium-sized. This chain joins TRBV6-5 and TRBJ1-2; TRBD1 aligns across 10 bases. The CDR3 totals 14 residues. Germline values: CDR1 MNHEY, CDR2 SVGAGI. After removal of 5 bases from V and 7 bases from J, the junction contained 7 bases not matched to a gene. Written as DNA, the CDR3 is TGTGCCAGCAGTCCTCGACAGGGGGCGTCTGGCTACACCTTC. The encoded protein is CASSPRQGASGYTF.

The CDR3 DNA is TGTGCCAGCAGCTCTAGCGGGAGCTCCTACGAGCAGTACTTC. It translates to CASSSSGSSYEQYF. The rearrangement uses TRBV7-2 and TRBJ2-7; 10 nucleotides line up with TRBD2. Losses at the gene ends were 4 bases for V and 0 bases for J; bases not matched to a gene: 0. Germline values: CDR1 SGHTA, CDR2 FQGNSA. CDR3 size: 14 residues.

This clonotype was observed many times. The CDR3 coding sequence is TGCAGTGCTAGAGATGACGGGGGGGACTACGAGCAGTACTTC. This translates into CSARDDGGDYEQYF. This chain uses TRBV20-1 with TRBJ2-7, with TRBD2 identical over 8 bases. Germline loops: CDR1 DFQATT, CDR2 SNEGSKA (reference sequence). V trimming: 0 bases; J trimming: 3 bases; junction bases outside the gene matches: 4. The CDR3 spans 14 residues.

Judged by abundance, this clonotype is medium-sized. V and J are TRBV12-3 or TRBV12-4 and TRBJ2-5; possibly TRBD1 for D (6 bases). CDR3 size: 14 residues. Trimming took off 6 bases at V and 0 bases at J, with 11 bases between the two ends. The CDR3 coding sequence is TGTGCCAGCAGCGATAGGACAGACCAAGAGACCCAGTACTTC. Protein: CASSDRTDQETQYF.

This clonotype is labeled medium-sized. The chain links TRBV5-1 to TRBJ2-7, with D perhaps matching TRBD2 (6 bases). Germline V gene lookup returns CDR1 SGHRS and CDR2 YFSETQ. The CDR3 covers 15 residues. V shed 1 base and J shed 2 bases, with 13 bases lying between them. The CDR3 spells CASSLNLARPYEQYF. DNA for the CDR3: TGCGCCAGCAGCTTGAATCTAGCGAGGCCCTACGAGCAGTACTTC.

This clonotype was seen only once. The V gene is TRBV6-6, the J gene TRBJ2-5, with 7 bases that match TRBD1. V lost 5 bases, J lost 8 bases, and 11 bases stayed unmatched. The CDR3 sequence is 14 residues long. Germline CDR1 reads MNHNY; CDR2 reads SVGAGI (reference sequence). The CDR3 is CASSPWTGQLTQYF. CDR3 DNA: TGTGCCAGCAGTCCGTGGACAGGACAGTTAACCCAGTACTTC.

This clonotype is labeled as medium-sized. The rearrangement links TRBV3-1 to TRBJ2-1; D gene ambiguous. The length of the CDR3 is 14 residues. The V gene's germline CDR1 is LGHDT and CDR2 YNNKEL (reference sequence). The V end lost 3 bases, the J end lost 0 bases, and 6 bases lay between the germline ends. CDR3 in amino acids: CASSQQSSYNEQFF. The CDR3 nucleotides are TGTGCCAGCAGCCAGCAGAGCTCCTACAATGAGCAGTTCTTC.